A single sample is the source of the 14 T cell receptor beta chains below, sequenced in a study of cytomegalovirus exposure and HLA in healthy donors. In the PCR, 60 Vbeta and 13 Jbeta primers were used. Generated by immunoSEQ multiplex PCR, the TCRdb table keeps only in-frame clones and is missing some. The table has 150,000 to 180,000 clones, around 68% seen once; the top ten hold 2.1%. The sample taken for sequencing was PBMCs. The source is a man younger than 40 in good health and CMV-seronegative.

This clone has just a few counts. The CDR3 sequence: CASDGGGVGGEQYF. The CDR3 DNA reads TGTGCCAGCGACGGCGGTGGAGTGGGTGGCGAGCAGTACTTC. The chain links TRBV14 to TRBJ2-7; D not certain. The CDR3 has 14 amino acids. V lost 8 bases and J lost 6, with 20 bases in between. In germline, CDR1 is SGHDN, CDR2 FVKESK. Together with reference TRBV14 and TRBJ2-7, the CDR3 gives the full variable domain: EAGVTQFPSHSVIEKGQTVTLRCDPISGHDNLYWYRRVMGKEIKFLLHFVKESKQDESGMPNNRFLAERTGGTYSTLKVQPAELEDSGVYFCASDGGGVGGEQYFGPGTRLTVT.

V is TRBV9 and J is TRBJ1-2, with D possibly matching TRBD1 (6 bases). From germline, CDR1 is SGDLS and CDR2 YYNGEE. V lost 3 bases and J 2 bases, leaving 20 bases between the germline ends. CDR3 length: 17 amino acids. The CDR3 nucleotides are TGTGCCAGCAGCGCCGAACAAAACAGGGAGGGGAACTATGGCTACACCTTC. Its protein product is CASSAEQNREGNYGYTF.

The CDR3 region has the DNA TGTGCCAGCAGCCCCTCGCTAAACTTCTACGAGCAGTACTTC. This sequence encodes CASSPSLNFYEQYF. This rearrangement joins TRBV11-2 to TRBJ2-7; D gene unclear. The germline V and J ends were trimmed by 5 bases and 3 bases, with 14 bases remaining between them. Germline V gene data show CDR1 as SGHAT and CDR2 as FQNNGV. CDR3 size: 14 residues.

The V and J genes are TRBV5-1 and TRBJ1-1; 11 bases are a match to TRBD1. V shed 4 bases and J 10 bases; nucleotides not matched to a gene: 12. The CDR3 has 15 residues. Germline values: CDR1 SGHRS, CDR2 YFSETQ. The CDR3 loop is CASSPDGQGANVAFF. The CDR3 DNA reads TGCGCCAGCAGCCCCGACGGACAGGGGGCAAATGTAGCTTTCTTT.

The chain employs TRBV28 and TRBJ2-1, with 7 bases identical to TRBD1. V was clipped by 6 bases and J by 1 base; unmatched bases: 6. The germline V gene has CDR1 MDHEN and CDR2 SYDVKM. CDR3 length equals 15 residues. The CDR3 nucleotides read TGTGCCAGCAGCCTGACAGGGCATTCCTACAATGAGCAGTTCTTC. The encoded protein is CASSLTGHSYNEQFF.

This sequence joins TRBV27 and TRBJ2-7, with TRBD1 matching 8 bases. Trimming at V came to 4 bases and at J to 1 base, leaving 6 bases not matched to a gene. This CDR3 region has 15 residues. Germline V gene lookup returns CDR1 MNHEY and CDR2 SMNVEV (reference sequence). The CDR3 protein is CASSYRDRISYEQYF. CDR3 nucleotides: TGTGCCAGCAGTTACCGGGACAGGATATCCTACGAGCAGTACTTC.

V gene TRBV18 combines with J gene TRBJ1-3; 8 bases are a match to TRBD1. This CDR3 contains 15 residues. Germline trimming cut 6 bases from V and 0 bases from J; bases unmatched to any gene: 4. CDR1 and CDR2 (germline): KGHSH, LQKENI. CDR3 in DNA: TGTGCCAGCTCGGACGACAGGGGCTCTGGAAACACCATATATTTT. Amino acid sequence: CASSDDRGSGNTIYF.

The rearrangement links TRBV6-5 to TRBJ2-5; TRBD1 might be the D (6 bases). TRBJ2-7 explains the end of the DNA better; the J call may be wrong. The CDR3 totals 14 residues. Germline V gene sequence: CDR1 MNHEY, CDR2 SVGAGI. CDR3 region: CASSKVAGDYEQYF. For the CDR3, the DNA is TGTGCCAGCAGTAAGGTTGCAGGGGATTACGAGCAGTACTTC.

The chain is built from TRBV9 and TRBJ2-7; 10 bases line up with TRBD1. Germline V gene data show CDR1 as SGDLS and CDR2 as YYNGEE. With V trimmed by 1 base and J by 2 bases, 9 bases remained unmatched. CDR3 size: 17 residues. The CDR3 DNA reads as TGTGCCAGCAGCGTACCTCCGGGACAGGGGAATCCCTACGAGCAGTACTTC. Its protein is CASSVPPGQGNPYEQYF.

The J gene is TRBJ2-3, the V gene TRBV5-6; 7 bases are a match to TRBD1. Germline V lookup: CDR1 SGHDT, CDR2 YYEEEE. V lost 7 bases and J lost 5; bases outside the gene matches: 13. The CDR3 covers 15 residues. CDR3 amino acids: CASGQVPTGLDTQYF. In DNA, the CDR3 is TGTGCCAGCGGTCAGGTTCCGACAGGGTTAGATACGCAGTATTTT.

V is TRBV6-1 and J is TRBJ1-3; D uncertain. Trimming pared 1 base from V and 0 bases from J, leaving 10 bases between. The germline gives CDR1 MNHNS, CDR2 SASEGT. There are 16 residues in the CDR3. CDR3 in amino acids: CASSEDAAISGNTIYF. In DNA, the CDR3 is TGTGCCAGCAGTGAAGATGCGGCGATCTCTGGAAACACCATATATTTT.

This clone appeared once. V gene TRBV18 combines with J gene TRBJ1-1; unclear D gene. The CDR3 extends over 13 amino acids. V gave up 2 bases and J gave up 6 bases, with 10 bases separating them. From germline, CDR1 is KGHSH and CDR2 LQKENI. The CDR3, as DNA: TGTGCCAGCTCACCAGATTGGGCTGCTGAAGCTTTCTTT. It translates to CASSPDWAAEAFF.

The V and J genes are TRBV5-1 and TRBJ1-5, with a possible D match to TRBD1 (6 bases). CDR1 is SGHRS, CDR2 YFSETQ, per germline. The CDR3 sequence is 14 residues long. Deletions cut 0 bases from V and 7 bases from J, with 11 bases between. The CDR3 reads CASSLGGGEQPQHF. CDR3 DNA: TGCGCCAGCAGCTTGGGGGGGGGCGAGCAGCCCCAGCATTTT. Together with reference TRBV5-1 and TRBJ1-5, the CDR3 gives the full variable domain: KAGVTQTPRYLIKTRGQQVTLSCSPISGHRSVSWYQQTPGQGLQFLFEYFSETQRNKGNFPGRFSGRQFSNSRSEMNVSTLELGDSALYLCASSLGGGEQPQHFGDGTRLSIL.

The chain combines TRBV27 with TRBJ1-5; D unclear. The CDR3 covers 16 residues. Trimming shortened V by 5 bases and J by 0 bases, and 14 bases separated the two germline ends. The germline CDR1 and CDR2 sequences are MNHEY and SMNVEV (reference sequence). The CDR3 spells CASSKRGGNSNQPQHF. The CDR3 bases are TGTGCCAGCAGTAAAAGAGGCGGGAATAGCAATCAGCCCCAGCATTTT.